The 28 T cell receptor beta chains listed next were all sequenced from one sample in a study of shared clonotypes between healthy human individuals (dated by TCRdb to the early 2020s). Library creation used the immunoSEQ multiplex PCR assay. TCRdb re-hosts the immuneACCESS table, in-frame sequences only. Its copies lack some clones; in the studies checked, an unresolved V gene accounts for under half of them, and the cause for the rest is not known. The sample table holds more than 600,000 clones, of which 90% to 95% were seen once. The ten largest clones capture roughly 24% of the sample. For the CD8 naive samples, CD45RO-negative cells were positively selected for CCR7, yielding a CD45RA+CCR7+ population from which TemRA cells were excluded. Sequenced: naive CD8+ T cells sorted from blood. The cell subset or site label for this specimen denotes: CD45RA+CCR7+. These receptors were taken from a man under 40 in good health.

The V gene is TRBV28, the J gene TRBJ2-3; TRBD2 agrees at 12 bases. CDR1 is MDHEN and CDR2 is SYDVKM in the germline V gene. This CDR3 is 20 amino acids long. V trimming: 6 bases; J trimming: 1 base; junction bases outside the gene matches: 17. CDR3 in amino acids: CASRPDGTSGRLFRTDTQYF. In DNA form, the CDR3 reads TGTGCCAGCAGACCCGACGGGACTAGCGGGCGACTTTTCCGCACAGATACGCAGTATTTT.

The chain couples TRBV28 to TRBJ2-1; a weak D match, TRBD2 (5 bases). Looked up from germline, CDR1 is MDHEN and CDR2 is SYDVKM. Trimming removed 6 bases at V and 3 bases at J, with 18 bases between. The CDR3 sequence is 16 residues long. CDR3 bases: TGTGCCAGCAGCCAGGAGAGGGCGAGGAACTACAATGAGCAGTTCTTC. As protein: CASSQERARNYNEQFF. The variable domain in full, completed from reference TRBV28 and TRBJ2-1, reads DVKVTQSSRYLVKRTGEKVFLECVQDMDHENMFWYRQDPGLGLRLIYFSYDVKMKEKGDIPEGYSVSREKKERFSLILESASTNQTSMYLCASSQERARNYNEQFFGPGTRLTVL.

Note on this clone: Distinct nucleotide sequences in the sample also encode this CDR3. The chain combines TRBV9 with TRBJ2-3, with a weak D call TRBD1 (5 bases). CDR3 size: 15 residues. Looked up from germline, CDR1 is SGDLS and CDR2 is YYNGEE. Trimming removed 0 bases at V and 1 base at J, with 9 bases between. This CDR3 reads CASSVGGRGTDTQYF. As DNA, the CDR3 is TGTGCCAGCAGCGTAGGAGGCAGGGGCACAGATACGCAGTATTTT. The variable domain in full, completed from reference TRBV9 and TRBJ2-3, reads DSGVTQTPKHLITATGQRVTLRCSPRSGDLSVYWYQQSLDQGLQFLIQYYNGEERAKGNILERFSAQQFPDLHSELNLSSLELGDSALYFCASSVGGRGTDTQYFGPGTRLTVL.

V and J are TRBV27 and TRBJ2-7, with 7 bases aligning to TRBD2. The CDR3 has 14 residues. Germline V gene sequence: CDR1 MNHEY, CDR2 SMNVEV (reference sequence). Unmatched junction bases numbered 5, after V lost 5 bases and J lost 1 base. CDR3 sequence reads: CASSMGLRSYEQYF. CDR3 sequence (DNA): TGTGCCAGCAGTATGGGACTACGTTCCTACGAGCAGTACTTC.

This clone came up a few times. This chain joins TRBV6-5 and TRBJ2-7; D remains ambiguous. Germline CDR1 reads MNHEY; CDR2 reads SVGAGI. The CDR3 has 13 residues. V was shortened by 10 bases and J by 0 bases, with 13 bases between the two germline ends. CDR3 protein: CATLDTDSYEQYF. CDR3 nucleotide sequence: TGTGCCACCCTCGACACAGACTCCTACGAGCAGTACTTC.

This CDR3 reads CASSFGEGNEQFF. CDR3 DNA: TGTGCCAGCAGCTTCGGAGAGGGCAATGAGCAGTTCTTC. This chain connects TRBV7-6 to TRBJ2-1, with a possible D match to TRBD2 (5 bases). The V gene's germline CDR1 is SGHVS and CDR2 FNYEAQ. Trimming took off 3 bases at V and 6 bases at J, with 9 bases between the two ends. The CDR3 consists of 13 residues.

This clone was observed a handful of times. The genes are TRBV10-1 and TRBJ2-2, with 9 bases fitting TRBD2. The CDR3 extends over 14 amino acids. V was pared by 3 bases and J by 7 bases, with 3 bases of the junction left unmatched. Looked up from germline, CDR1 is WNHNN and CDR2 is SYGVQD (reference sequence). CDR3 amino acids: CASSDSGSNGELFF. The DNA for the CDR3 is TGCGCCAGCAGTGATAGCGGGAGTAACGGGGAGCTGTTTTTT.

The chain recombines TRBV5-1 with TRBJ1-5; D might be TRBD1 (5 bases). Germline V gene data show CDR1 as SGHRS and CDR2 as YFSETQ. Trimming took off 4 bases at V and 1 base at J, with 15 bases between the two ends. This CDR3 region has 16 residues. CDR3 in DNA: TGCGCCAGCAGCCTTGGCGCGGGGGGGAGCAATCAGCCCCAGCATTTT. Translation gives CASSLGAGGSNQPQHF.

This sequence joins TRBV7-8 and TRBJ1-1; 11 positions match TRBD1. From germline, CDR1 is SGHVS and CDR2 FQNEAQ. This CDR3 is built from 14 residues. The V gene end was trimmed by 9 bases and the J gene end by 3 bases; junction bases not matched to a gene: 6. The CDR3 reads CASKDRGPDTEAFF. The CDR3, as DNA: TGTGCCAGTAAGGACAGGGGGCCTGACACTGAAGCTTTCTTT.

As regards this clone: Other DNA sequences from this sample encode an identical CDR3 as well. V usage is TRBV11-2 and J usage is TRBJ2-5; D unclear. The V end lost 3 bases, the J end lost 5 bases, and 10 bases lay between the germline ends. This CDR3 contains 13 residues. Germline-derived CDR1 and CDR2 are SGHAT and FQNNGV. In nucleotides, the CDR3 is TGTGCCAGCAGCTTGGTTTCCTGGGAGACCCAGTACTTC. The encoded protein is CASSLVSWETQYF.

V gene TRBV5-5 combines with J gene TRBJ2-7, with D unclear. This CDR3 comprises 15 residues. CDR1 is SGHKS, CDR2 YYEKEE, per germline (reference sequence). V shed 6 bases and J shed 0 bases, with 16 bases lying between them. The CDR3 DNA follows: TGTGCCAGCAACCCCGAGGTCGACTCCTCCTACGAGCAGTACTTC. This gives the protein CASNPEVDSSYEQYF.

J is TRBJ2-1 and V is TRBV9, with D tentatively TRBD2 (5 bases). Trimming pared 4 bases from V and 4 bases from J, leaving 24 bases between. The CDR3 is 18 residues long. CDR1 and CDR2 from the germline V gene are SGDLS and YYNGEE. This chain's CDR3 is CASSPLGGGPSSYNEQFF. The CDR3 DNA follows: TGTGCCAGCAGCCCACTCGGTGGAGGCCCCTCGTCTTACAATGAGCAGTTCTTC.

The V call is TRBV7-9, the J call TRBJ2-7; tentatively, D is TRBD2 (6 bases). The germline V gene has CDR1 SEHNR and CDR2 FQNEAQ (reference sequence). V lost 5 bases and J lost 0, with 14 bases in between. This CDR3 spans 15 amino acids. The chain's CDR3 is CASSEYQGLSYEQYF. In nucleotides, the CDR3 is TGTGCCAGCAGCGAATACCAGGGACTCTCCTACGAGCAGTACTTC. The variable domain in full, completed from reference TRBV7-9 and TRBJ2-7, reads DTGVSQNPRHKITKRGQNVTFRCDPISEHNRLYWYRQTLGQGPEFLTYFQNEAQLEKSRLLSDRFSAERPKGSFSTLEIQRTEQGDSAMYLCASSEYQGLSYEQYFGPGTRLTVT.

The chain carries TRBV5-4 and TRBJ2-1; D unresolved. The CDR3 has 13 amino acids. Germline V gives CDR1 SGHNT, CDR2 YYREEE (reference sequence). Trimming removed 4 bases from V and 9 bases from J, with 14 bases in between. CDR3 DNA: TGTGCCAGCAGCCGCACCCAGCCTCCTGAGCAGTTCTTC. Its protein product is CASSRTQPPEQFF.

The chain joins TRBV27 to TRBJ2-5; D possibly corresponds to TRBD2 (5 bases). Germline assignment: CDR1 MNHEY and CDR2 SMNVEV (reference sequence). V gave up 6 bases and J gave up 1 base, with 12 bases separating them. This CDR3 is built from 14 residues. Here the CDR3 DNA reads TGTGCCAGCAGGAAACTAGATTCCCAAGAGACCCAGTACTTC. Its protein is CASRKLDSQETQYF.

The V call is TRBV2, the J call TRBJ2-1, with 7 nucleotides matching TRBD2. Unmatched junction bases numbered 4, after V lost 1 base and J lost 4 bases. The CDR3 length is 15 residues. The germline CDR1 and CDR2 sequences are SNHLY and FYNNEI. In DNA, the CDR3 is TGTGCCAGCAGTGAAGGGGACTACATTTACAATGAGCAGTTCTTC. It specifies CASSEGDYIYNEQFF.

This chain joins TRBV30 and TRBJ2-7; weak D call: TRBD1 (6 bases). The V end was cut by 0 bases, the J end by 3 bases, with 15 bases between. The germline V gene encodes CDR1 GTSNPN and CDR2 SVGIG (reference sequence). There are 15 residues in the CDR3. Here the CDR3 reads CAWSVPRGPLYEQYF. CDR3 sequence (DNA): TGTGCCTGGAGTGTACCCAGGGGCCCACTCTACGAGCAGTACTTC.

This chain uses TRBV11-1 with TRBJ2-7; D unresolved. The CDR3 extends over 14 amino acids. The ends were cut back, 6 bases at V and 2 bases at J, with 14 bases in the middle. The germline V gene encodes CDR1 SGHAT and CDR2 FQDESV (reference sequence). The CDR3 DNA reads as TGTGCCAGCAGTGAGAATCCGCTTACCTACGAGCAGTACTTC. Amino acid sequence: CASSENPLTYEQYF.

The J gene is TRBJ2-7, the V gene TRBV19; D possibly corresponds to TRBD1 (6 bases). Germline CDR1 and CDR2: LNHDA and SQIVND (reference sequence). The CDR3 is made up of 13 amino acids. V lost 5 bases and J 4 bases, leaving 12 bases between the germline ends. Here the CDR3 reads CASSAARGYEQYF. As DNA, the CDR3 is TGTGCCAGTAGTGCCGCTAGGGGGTACGAGCAGTACTTC.

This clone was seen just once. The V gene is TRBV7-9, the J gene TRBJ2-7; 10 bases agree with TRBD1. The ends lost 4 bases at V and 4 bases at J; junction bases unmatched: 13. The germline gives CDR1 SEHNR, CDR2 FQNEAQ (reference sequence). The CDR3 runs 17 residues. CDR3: CASSSGTGVSLRYEQYF. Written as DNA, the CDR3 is TGTGCCAGCAGCTCAGGGACAGGGGTTTCCCTACGATACGAGCAGTACTTC.

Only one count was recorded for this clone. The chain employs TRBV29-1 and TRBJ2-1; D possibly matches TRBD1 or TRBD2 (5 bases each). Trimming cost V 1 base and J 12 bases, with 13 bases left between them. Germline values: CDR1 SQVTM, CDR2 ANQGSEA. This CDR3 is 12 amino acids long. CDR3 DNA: TGCAGCGTTGAAGCCTTGGGGGTGGGGCAGTTCTTC. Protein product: CSVEALGVGQFF.

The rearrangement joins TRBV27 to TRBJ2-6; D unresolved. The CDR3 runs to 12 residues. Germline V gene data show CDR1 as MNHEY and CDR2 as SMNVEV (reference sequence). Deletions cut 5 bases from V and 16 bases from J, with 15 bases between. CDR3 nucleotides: TGTGCCAGCAGTCCCAAATATTTAGTACTGACTTTC. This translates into CASSPKYLVLTF.

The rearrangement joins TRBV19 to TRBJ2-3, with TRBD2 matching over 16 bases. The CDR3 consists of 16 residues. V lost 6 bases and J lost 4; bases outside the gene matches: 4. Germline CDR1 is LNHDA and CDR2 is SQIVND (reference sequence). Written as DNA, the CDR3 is TGTGCCAGTAGGGGGACTAGCGGGAGGGCAGCAGATACGCAGTATTTT. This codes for CASRGTSGRAADTQYF.

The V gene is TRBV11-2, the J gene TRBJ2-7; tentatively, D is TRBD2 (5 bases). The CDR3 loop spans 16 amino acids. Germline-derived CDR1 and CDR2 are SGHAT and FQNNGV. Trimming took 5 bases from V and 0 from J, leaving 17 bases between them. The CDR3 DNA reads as TGTGCCAGCAGCCCCACCCGAGCGGAAAGCTCCTACGAGCAGTACTTC. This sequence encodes CASSPTRAESSYEQYF. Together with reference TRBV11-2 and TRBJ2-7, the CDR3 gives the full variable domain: EAGVAQSPRYKIIEKRQSVAFWCNPISGHATLYWYQQILGQGPKLLIQFQNNGVVDDSQLPKDRFSAERLKGVDSTLKIQPAKLEDSAVYLCASSPTRAESSYEQYFGPGTRLTVT.

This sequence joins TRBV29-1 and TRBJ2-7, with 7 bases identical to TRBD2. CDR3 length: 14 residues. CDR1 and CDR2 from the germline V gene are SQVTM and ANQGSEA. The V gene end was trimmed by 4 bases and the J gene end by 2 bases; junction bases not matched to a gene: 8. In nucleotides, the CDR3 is TGCAGCGTTGGCCGGGTCGGGGGGACCTACGAGCAGTACTTC. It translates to CSVGRVGGTYEQYF.

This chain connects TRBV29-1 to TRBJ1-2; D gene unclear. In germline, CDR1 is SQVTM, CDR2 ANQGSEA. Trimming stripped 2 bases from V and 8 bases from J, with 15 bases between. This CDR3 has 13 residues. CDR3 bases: TGCAGCGTTGAACCACGCCACGGGGAAGGCTACACCTTC. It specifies CSVEPRHGEGYTF.

The CDR3 region is CASSLSAGPYNEQFF. In DNA form, the CDR3 reads TGTGCCAGCAGTTTATCGGCGGGACCCTACAATGAGCAGTTCTTC. V gene TRBV27 combines with J gene TRBJ2-1, with D perhaps TRBD2 (6 bases). The CDR3 contains 15 residues. CDR1 and CDR2 (germline): MNHEY, SMNVEV (reference sequence). The V end was cut by 0 bases, the J end by 2 bases, with 8 bases between.

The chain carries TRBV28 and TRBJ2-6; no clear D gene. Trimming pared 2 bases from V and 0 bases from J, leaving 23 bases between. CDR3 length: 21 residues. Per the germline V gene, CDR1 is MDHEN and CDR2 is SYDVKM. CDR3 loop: CASSLGVTVGPAYSGANVLTF. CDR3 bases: TGTGCCAGCAGTTTAGGGGTTACAGTCGGTCCTGCGTACTCTGGGGCCAACGTCCTGACTTTC.